This paragraph reports one T cell receptor (beta chain). Its antigen remains unidentified. This sample was taken from a study of monozygotic twins with cystic fibrosis. The V gene lost 0 bases and the J gene lost 2 bases, with 9 bases spanning the gap. The CDR3 is 14 amino acids. Study-wide results and caveats: Monozygotic CF twins shared more identical nucleotide clonotypes than unrelated patients.

Sequencing was performed with immunoSEQ multiplex PCR; in TCRdb, only in-frame clones are kept and a portion is missing. The sample includes tens of thousands of clones, roughly three fifths of them seen just once. The receptor comes from a girl between 10 and 17 years old with cystic fibrosis. Sequenced: blood. The chain combines TRBV5-3 with TRBJ2-7; D gene unclear. TRBV5-3 is an ORF, and what it does is uncertain. CDR3 bases: TGTGCCAGAAGCTTGGGGAAAAATACCTACGAGCAGTACTTC. The encoded protein is CARSLGKNTYEQYF.